A single sample gave rise to the 4 T cell receptor beta chains below, sequenced in a study of PD-1 blockade in classical Hodgkin lymphoma. The data were produced by immunoSEQ multiplex PCR, yet TCRdb's version contains in-frame clones alone and is incomplete. The sample carries more than 7,000 clones, 86% recorded once. All trial patients relapsed after autologous stem cell transplantation. By magnetic negative selection, CD8+ T cells were isolated from the thawed PBMCs. The sequencing here drew on CD8+ T cells from blood, taken at baseline. Receptors were obtained from a human donor with classical Hodgkin lymphoma.

The V gene is TRBV9, the J gene TRBJ2-5, with 7 bases aligning to TRBD2. The germline CDR1 and CDR2 sequences are SGDLS and YYNGEE. Trimming at V came to 4 bases and at J to 2 bases, leaving 8 bases not matched to a gene. This CDR3 region has 15 residues. In DNA, the CDR3 is TGTGCCAGCAGCTCAGACAGCGGGGATCAAGAGACCCAGTACTTC. This translates into CASSSDSGDQETQYF.

This chain connects TRBV4-1 to TRBJ2-7; perhaps TRBD1 as D (5 bases). Germline CDR1 is MGHRA and CDR2 is YSYEKL. Trimming left V 1 base short and J 1 base short, with 8 bases between. CDR3 length: 14 residues. The CDR3 DNA is TGCGCCAGCAGCCAAGTTGCAGGGTCCTACGAGCAGTACTTC. This gives the protein CASSQVAGSYEQYF.

The chain links TRBV9 to TRBJ2-1; 11 positions match TRBD2. Trimming took 4 bases from V and 10 from J; bases not matched to a gene: 13. Per germline, CDR1 SGDLS and CDR2 YYNGEE. The CDR3 is 16 amino acids. DNA for the CDR3: TGTGCCAGCAGCTCCTACGAGGGGGTAGCGGGAGGGGAGCAGTTCTTC. Amino acids: CASSSYEGVAGGEQFF.

The chain combines TRBV13 with TRBJ2-5; the D gene is possibly TRBD2 (6 bases). Per germline, CDR1 PRHDT and CDR2 FYEKMQ (reference sequence). The CDR3 runs to 16 residues. Trimming removed 1 base at V and 5 bases at J, with 17 bases between. The CDR3 reads CASSLAGASARETQYF. The CDR3 DNA reads TGTGCCAGCAGCTTAGCCGGGGCTAGCGCCCGGGAGACCCAGTACTTC.